This T cell receptor beta chain was documented in a study of CD4 T cells in relation to SARS-CoV-2 and coronaviruses. The unexposed donors gave CD4+ T cells in about 2011-2018, prior to COVID-19. CD4+ T cells were isolated from the cells after roughly 11 days of culture. The V gene lost 5 bases and the J gene lost 3 bases, with 13 bases spanning the gap. This CDR3 has 15 residues. The germline V gene has CDR1 LNHDA and CDR2 SQIVND (reference sequence). Notes on this clone: The antigen is not known.

Method: immunoSEQ multiplex PCR; TCRdb's copy keeps in-frame clones and lacks some. The table records roughly 28,000 clones, just under 75% of them present only once. V is TRBV19 and J is TRBJ2-2; D is uncertain. The clonotype was recovered from a human donor in good health. Sequencing was done on a sample of CD4+ T cells from PBMCs, cultured in vitro. The CDR3 DNA reads as TGTGCCAGTAGTTTGCCACCCCAGGACACCGGGGAGCTGTTTTTT. This translates into CASSLPPQDTGELFF. Variable domain in full (rest from reference TRBV19 and TRBJ2-2): DGGITQSPKYLFRKEGQNVTLSCEQNLNHDAMYWYRQDPGQGLRLIYYSQIVNDFQKGDIAEGYSVSREKKESFPLTVTSAQKNPTAFYLCASSLPPQDTGELFFGEGSRLTVL.